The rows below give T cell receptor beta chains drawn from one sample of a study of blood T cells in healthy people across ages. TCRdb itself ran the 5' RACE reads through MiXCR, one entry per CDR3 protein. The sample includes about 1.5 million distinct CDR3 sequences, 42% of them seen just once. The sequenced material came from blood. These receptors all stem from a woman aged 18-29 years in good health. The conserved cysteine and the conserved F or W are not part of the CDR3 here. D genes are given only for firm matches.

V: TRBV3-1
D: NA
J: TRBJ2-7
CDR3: ASSQDLRGPHEQY

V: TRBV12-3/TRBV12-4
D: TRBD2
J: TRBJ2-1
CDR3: ASSFSGRVSYNEQF

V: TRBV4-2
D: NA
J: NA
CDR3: ASSQGAVSSYNEQY

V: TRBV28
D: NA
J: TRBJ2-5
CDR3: ASSQRWASEQY

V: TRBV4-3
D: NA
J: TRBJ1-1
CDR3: ASSQPFQGPTEAF

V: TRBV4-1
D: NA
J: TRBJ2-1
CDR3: ASSFRDSGQF

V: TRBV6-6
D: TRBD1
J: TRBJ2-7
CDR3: ASSIIPGQSYEQY

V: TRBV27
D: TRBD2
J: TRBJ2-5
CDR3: ASTALAGVLETQY

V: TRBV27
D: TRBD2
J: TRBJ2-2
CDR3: ASSFLAGGPNTGELF

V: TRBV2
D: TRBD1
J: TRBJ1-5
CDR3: ASSERTGDQPQH

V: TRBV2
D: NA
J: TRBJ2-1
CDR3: ASSEAGPQLKF

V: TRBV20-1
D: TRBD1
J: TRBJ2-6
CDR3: SAWDRESSGANVLT

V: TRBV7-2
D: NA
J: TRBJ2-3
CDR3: ASAALADTQY

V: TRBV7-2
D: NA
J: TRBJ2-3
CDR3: ASSLHGEGTQY

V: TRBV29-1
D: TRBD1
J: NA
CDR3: SVELRGQGEQY

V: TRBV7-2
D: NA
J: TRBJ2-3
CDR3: ASSGRQVRGTDTQY

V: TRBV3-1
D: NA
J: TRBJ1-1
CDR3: ASSQWGAGNTEAF

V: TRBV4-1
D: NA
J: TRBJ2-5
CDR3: ASSQVAIQETQY

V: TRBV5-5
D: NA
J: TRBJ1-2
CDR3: ASSLGDFSQRGLNYGYT

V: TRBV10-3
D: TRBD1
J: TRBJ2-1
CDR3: AISESIQDRECNEQF

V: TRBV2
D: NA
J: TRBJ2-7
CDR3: ASSEWTEEQY

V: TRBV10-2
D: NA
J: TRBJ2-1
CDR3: ASSEEILRDPPSEEQF

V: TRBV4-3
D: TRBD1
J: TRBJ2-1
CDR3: ASSQDGGTGQEQF

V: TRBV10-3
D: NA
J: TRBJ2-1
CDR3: AISESSPYNEQF

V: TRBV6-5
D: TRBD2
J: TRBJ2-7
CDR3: ASSYVGGYSYEQY

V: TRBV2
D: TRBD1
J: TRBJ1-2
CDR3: ASGTEINYGYT

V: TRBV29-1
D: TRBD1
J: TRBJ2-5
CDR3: SASGQYNEQY

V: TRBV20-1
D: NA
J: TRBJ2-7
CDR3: SANFGPQY

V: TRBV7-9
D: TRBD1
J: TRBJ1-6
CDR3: ASSLAGQGDNSPLH

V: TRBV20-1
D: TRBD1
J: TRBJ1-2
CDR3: SASLLSTGGGNYGYT

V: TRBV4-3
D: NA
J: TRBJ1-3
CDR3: ASSQGRQAGNTIY

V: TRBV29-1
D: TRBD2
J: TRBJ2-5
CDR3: SAASGGWETQY

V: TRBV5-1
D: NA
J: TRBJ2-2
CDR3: ASSLVLASNTGELF

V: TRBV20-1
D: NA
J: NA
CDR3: SAEPISRTAGDEQY

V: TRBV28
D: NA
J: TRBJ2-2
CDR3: ASSYTPGELF

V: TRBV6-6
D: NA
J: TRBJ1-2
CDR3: ASSVLPGGCGYT

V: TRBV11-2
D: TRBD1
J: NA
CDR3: ASSTGQGIPYEQY

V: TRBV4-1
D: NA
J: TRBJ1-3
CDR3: ASSHGFGNTIY

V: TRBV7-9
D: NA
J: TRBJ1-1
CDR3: ASSLNDPEAF

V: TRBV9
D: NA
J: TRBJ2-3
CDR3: VSSTSPGDTQY

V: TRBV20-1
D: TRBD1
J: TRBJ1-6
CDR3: SALSWTGPPNSPLH

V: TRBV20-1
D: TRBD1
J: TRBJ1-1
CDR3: SARNPGGTGTEAF

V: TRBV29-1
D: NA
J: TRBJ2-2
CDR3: SVVWGRPGTGELF

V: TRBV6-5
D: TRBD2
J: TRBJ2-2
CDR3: AGRDGFTGELF

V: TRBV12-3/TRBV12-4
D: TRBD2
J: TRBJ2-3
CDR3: ASSLTLSGGADTQY

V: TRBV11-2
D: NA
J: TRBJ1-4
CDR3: ASSLDPQTGPVFEKLF

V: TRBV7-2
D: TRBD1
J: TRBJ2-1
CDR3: ASSPGQAVVVPEDEQF

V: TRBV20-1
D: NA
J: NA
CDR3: SASGLASSYNEQY